Described below is a single T cell receptor beta chain sequence and its context. The target antigen is unknown. This record belongs to a study of blood T cells in healthy people across ages. Findings and caveats of the study: Per million T cells, TCR beta diversity dropped about linearly as age rose.

Together with a sample-barcoded 5' primer, a J-beta primer mix was included in a second PCR lasting roughly 7 to 11 cycles. TCRdb fed the 5' RACE reads into MiXCR, producing one record per CDR3 protein. The sample has fewer than 2,000,000 distinct CDR3 sequences, roughly two fifths seen once. CDR1 and CDR2 from the germline V gene are SGHRS and YFSETQ. The CDR3 has 15 amino acids. V shed 5 bases and J 0 bases; nucleotides not matched to a gene: 1. This sequence originates from a human donor in good health. The chain carries TRBV5-1 and TRBJ2-3; 12 bases agree with TRBD2. The source material was blood. The CDR3 sequence is CASRLAGGSTDTQYF. The CDR3 nucleotides read TGCGCCAGCAGACTAGCGGGGGGCAGCACAGATACGCAGTATTTT.